These 29 T cell receptor beta chains originate from one sample sequenced in a study of T cells in Graves' hyperthyroidism and ophthalmopathy. Researchers amplified the TCR beta CDR3 regions from RNA transcripts. The HTBI set primed first-round TCR CDR3 RT-PCR. TCRdb redid the calling of the multiplex PCR reads with MiXCR, one entry per CDR3 protein. The table records hundreds of thousands of distinct CDR3 sequences, around 15% of them present only once. The material sequenced was blood. These receptors were collected from a woman aged 25 to 39 with Graves' hyperthyroidism.

At least ten counts were recorded for this clonotype. This rearrangement joins TRBV6-1 to TRBJ1-1; perhaps TRBD1 as D (5 bases). The CDR3 is 13 residues long. The germline CDR1 and CDR2 sequences are MNHNS and SASEGT. V was pared by 4 bases and J by 1 base, with 7 bases between. CDR3 sequence (DNA): TGTGCCAGCAGTGCGGGGCGGAACACTGAAGCTTTCTTT. Amino acids: CASSAGRNTEAFF.

V is TRBV24-1 and J is TRBJ2-3; 9 nucleotides agree with TRBD1. CDR3 length: 17 residues. Unmatched junction bases numbered 14, after V lost 5 bases and J lost 6 bases. The germline CDR1 and CDR2 sequences are KGHDR and SFDVKD. The CDR3 protein is CATSGSTGTGNSDTQYF. The DNA of the CDR3 is TGTGCCACCAGTGGTTCTACCGGGACAGGGAATTCGGATACGCAGTATTTT.

This clonotype was detected many times. The CDR3 loop reads CASSLSWDSRARGYNEQFF. The CDR3 DNA reads as TGTGCCAGCAGTTTATCATGGGATTCGAGAGCGAGGGGCTACAATGAGCAGTTCTTC. The chain links TRBV27 to TRBJ2-1; D could derive from TRBD1 or TRBD2 (5 bases each). This CDR3 region has 19 residues. Looked up from germline, CDR1 is MNHEY and CDR2 is SMNVEV (reference sequence). V shed 0 bases and J shed 3 bases, with 21 bases lying between them.

This clonotype occurred many times. The V call is TRBV5-1, the J call TRBJ1-1; no reliable D call. Germline V CDR1 and CDR2: SGHRS, YFSETQ. Trimming left V 0 bases short and J 0 bases short, with 12 bases between. The CDR3 runs to 16 residues. This chain's CDR3 is CASSLGWSGMNTEAFF. The CDR3 nucleotides read TGCGCCAGCAGCTTGGGGTGGTCAGGCATGAACACTGAAGCTTTCTTT.

This clonotype occurred many times. The rearrangement joins TRBV12-5 to TRBJ1-5; D is unresolved. The ends were cut back, 6 bases at V and 0 bases at J, with 6 bases in the middle. CDR1 is LGHNT and CDR2 is FRNRAP in the germline V gene. This CDR3 spans 13 amino acids. In nucleotides, the CDR3 is TGTGCTAGTGGGGTACGTAGCAATCAGCCCCAGCATTTT. This codes for CASGVRSNQPQHF.

This clonotype was observed many times. The rearrangement uses TRBV30 and TRBJ1-5; D not resolved. With 0 bases removed from V and 3 bases from J, the gap between germline ends came to 9 bases. Looked up from germline, CDR1 is GTSNPN and CDR2 is SVGIG (reference sequence). CDR3 length equals 14 residues. The CDR3 is CAWSVASNNQPQHF. CDR3 bases: TGTGCCTGGAGTGTCGCCAGTAACAATCAGCCCCAGCATTTT.

This clonotype was detected only a few times. The rearrangement links TRBV6-2 or TRBV6-3 to TRBJ2-7, with D perhaps matching TRBD1 or TRBD2 (7 bases each). Trimming removed 8 bases from V and 5 bases from J, with 13 bases in between. The CDR3 loop spans 12 amino acids. CDR1 is MNHEY, CDR2 SVGEGT, per germline. The CDR3 region has the DNA TGTGCCAGCCAGGGGGGGGGCCACGAGCAGTACTTC. Amino acids: CASQGGGHEQYF.

The V and J genes are TRBV24-1 and TRBJ2-7; no clear D gene. The germline gives CDR1 KGHDR, CDR2 SFDVKD. V was trimmed by 3 bases and J by 2 bases, leaving 10 bases between them. The CDR3 has 14 residues. CDR3 sequence reads: CATSDPRRAYEQYF. The DNA of the CDR3 is TGTGCCACCAGTGATCCTAGACGGGCCTACGAGCAGTACTTC.

Comment on this clonotype: This may be a read error: a much more frequent sequence differs by one nucleotide. This chain joins TRBV10-3 and TRBJ2-3, with TRBD2 identical over 13 bases. Germline loops: CDR1 ENHRY, CDR2 SYGVKD. This CDR3 comprises 16 residues. V shed 7 bases, J shed 2 bases, and the junction held 6 bases outside the gene matches. The CDR3 sequence: CAITPGTSGDTDTQYF. In DNA form, the CDR3 reads TGTGCCATCACCCCCGGGACTAGCGGGGACACAGATACGCAGTATTTT.

This clonotype occurred a few times. The rearrangement links TRBV7-8 to TRBJ2-4; a possible D gene is TRBD2 (5 bases). CDR3 length: 16 amino acids. Trimming removed 1 base from V and 0 bases from J, with 10 bases in between. CDR1 SGHVS and CDR2 FQNEAQ come from the germline V gene. CDR3 sequence (DNA): TGTGCCAGCAGCTTAGAGACTGGAGGAGCCAAAAACATTCAGTACTTC. Its protein is CASSLETGGAKNIQYF.

The sample holds many counts of this clonotype. The chain uses TRBV27 and TRBJ1-4, with D possibly matching TRBD1 (5 bases). The germline V gene encodes CDR1 MNHEY and CDR2 SMNVEV (reference sequence). The V and J ends lost 7 bases and 4 bases respectively, with 22 bases between them. CDR3 length equals 17 residues. In DNA form, the CDR3 reads TGTGCCAGCAAATTATTGGGGACCGGGACCAATAATGAAAAACTGTTTTTT. It yields the protein CASKLLGTGTNNEKLFF.

The rearrangement links TRBV15 to TRBJ2-7, with 10 nucleotides matching TRBD1. This CDR3 comprises 18 residues. V dropped 5 bases and J dropped 7; count of bases not matched to a gene: 20. Germline V gives CDR1 LNHNV, CDR2 YYDKDF (reference sequence). CDR3 sequence: CATSGQNLGQGGLREQYF. CDR3 nucleotides: TGTGCCACCAGCGGACAAAACTTAGGACAGGGGGGACTTCGAGAGCAGTACTTC.

This clonotype was detected many times. The CDR3 is CASSLGAADEQYF. The CDR3 coding sequence is TGTGCCAGCAGTTTAGGGGCCGCGGACGAGCAGTACTTC. V usage is TRBV12-3 or TRBV12-4 and J usage is TRBJ2-7; D gene unclear. V lost 1 base and J 5 bases, leaving 9 bases between the germline ends. This CDR3 spans 13 amino acids.

This clonotype has ten or more counts. This chain joins TRBV28 and TRBJ2-1, with 10 nucleotides matching TRBD1. The germline V gene has CDR1 MDHEN and CDR2 SYDVKM. V was pared by 3 bases and J by 9 bases, with 8 bases of the junction left unmatched. The CDR3 is 15 amino acids. CDR3 in DNA: TGTGCCAGCAGTTTCCCGGGACAGGGGAGGCGTGAGCAGTTCTTC. Its translation: CASSFPGQGRREQFF.

This clonotype was picked up many times. This chain connects TRBV3-1 to TRBJ2-6; D is perhaps TRBD1 or TRBD2 (6 bases each). Trimming pared 4 bases from V and 0 bases from J, leaving 7 bases between. Germline CDR1 is LGHDT and CDR2 is YNNKEL (reference sequence). This CDR3 has 15 residues. This CDR3 is CASSRGASGANVLTF. In nucleotides, the CDR3 is TGTGCCAGCAGCCGGGGGGCCTCTGGGGCCAACGTCCTGACTTTC. The complete variable domain, with remaining parts taken from reference TRBV3-1 and TRBJ2-6, reads DTAVSQTPKYLVTQMGNDKSIKCEQNLGHDTMYWYKQDSKKFLKIMFSYNNKELIINETVPNRFSPKSPDKAHLNLHINSLELGDSAVYFCASSRGASGANVLTFGAGSRLTVL.

In this sample, this clonotype turned up many times. This sequence joins TRBV5-1 and TRBJ2-3, with D hard to call. Germline lookup yields CDR1 SGHRS and CDR2 YFSETQ. The CDR3 extends over 15 amino acids. Trimming stripped 5 bases from V and 2 bases from J, with 15 bases between. The DNA for the CDR3 is TGCGCCAGCAGGTTACAAGGAGATACCACAGATACGCAGTATTTT. It specifies CASRLQGDTTDTQYF. The variable domain in full, completed from reference TRBV5-1 and TRBJ2-3, reads KAGVTQTPRYLIKTRGQQVTLSCSPISGHRSVSWYQQTPGQGLQFLFEYFSETQRNKGNFPGRFSGRQFSNSRSEMNVSTLELGDSALYLCASRLQGDTTDTQYFGPGTRLTVL.

This clonotype came up many times. This sequence joins TRBV12-3 or TRBV12-4 and TRBJ2-5; D is tentatively TRBD1 or TRBD2 (6 bases each). The V gene lost 1 base and the J gene lost 6 bases, with 18 bases spanning the gap. This CDR3 is built from 16 residues. The CDR3 DNA sequence: TGTGCCAGCAGTTTAGGAAACAGGGAGGCGGCGAAGACCCAGTACTTC. Its translation is CASSLGNREAAKTQYF.

This rearrangement joins TRBV4-2 to TRBJ1-1; 8 bases fit TRBD1. The length of the CDR3 is 12 residues. With V trimmed by 8 bases and J by 11 bases, 10 bases remained unmatched. CDR1 and CDR2 (germline): LGHNA, YNFKEQ. The CDR3 coding sequence is TGTGCCAGCGTAGCAACAGGGGGAACGGCTTTCTTT. Its translation is CASVATGGTAFF.

This clonotype was seen repeatedly, ten times or more. This sequence joins TRBV2 and TRBJ1-2; D may be TRBD1 (5 bases). CDR3 length: 12 amino acids. Germline V gene data show CDR1 as SNHLY and CDR2 as FYNNEI. V shed 6 bases and J shed 7 bases, with 12 bases lying between them. This CDR3 reads CASRGEQLGYTF. The CDR3 DNA follows: TGTGCCAGCAGGGGGGAACAGCTTGGCTACACCTTC. The full variable domain, rest sourced from reference TRBV2 and TRBJ1-2, is EPEVTQTPSHQVTQMGQEVILRCVPISNHLYFYWYRQILGQKVEFLVSFYNNEISEKSEIFDDQFSVERPDGSNFTLKIRSTKLEDSAMYFCASRGEQLGYTFGSGTRLTVV.

This clonotype was detected many times. The CDR3 DNA is TGTGCCAGCAGCGCTAGTTACCAGAACACTGAAGCTTTCTTT. Translation gives CASSASYQNTEAFF. The chain employs TRBV11-2 and TRBJ1-1; no clear D gene. V lost 5 bases, J lost 1 base, and 11 bases lay in between. In germline, CDR1 is SGHAT, CDR2 FQNNGV. This CDR3 region has 14 residues.

There are many counts of this clonotype. This chain connects TRBV28 to TRBJ2-7; the D gene could be TRBD1 or TRBD2 (6 bases each). Germline CDR1 is MDHEN and CDR2 is SYDVKM. The CDR3 loop spans 15 amino acids. The V end lost 3 bases, the J end lost 0 bases, and 12 bases lay between the germline ends. CDR3 coding DNA: TGTGCCAGCAGTTTTAGGGGGACTGCCTCCTACGAGCAGTACTTC. Translated: CASSFRGTASYEQYF.

This clonotype appeared a few times. The rearrangement joins TRBV4-3 to TRBJ2-7; possibly TRBD2 for D (5 bases). CDR3 size: 15 residues. The germline V and J ends were trimmed by 0 bases and 0 bases, with 9 bases remaining between them. Per germline, CDR1 LGHNA and CDR2 YSLEER. CDR3 amino acids: CASSQDLAVSYEQYF. CDR3 nucleotide sequence: TGCGCCAGCAGCCAAGATCTAGCCGTCTCCTACGAGCAGTACTTC.

This clonotype was found a few times. The chain links TRBV6-1 to TRBJ1-5; D is uncertain. Germline CDR1 MNHNS, CDR2 SASEGT. Trimming took off 3 bases at V and 6 bases at J, with 6 bases between the two ends. The CDR3 has 12 residues. The DNA of the CDR3 is TGTGCCAGCAGTGACGGGAGTCAGCCCCAGCATTTT. Its translation: CASSDGSQPQHF.

This clonotype has more than one count but fewer than ten. This sequence joins TRBV5-1 and TRBJ1-1; D uncertain. CDR3 length equals 15 residues. Germline CDR1 reads SGHRS; CDR2 reads YFSETQ. V was clipped by 0 bases and J by 0 bases, with 9 bases between them. CDR3 residues: CASSLDGYMNTEAFF. The CDR3, as DNA: TGCGCCAGCAGCTTGGATGGGTATATGAACACTGAAGCTTTCTTT.

This clonotype was picked up a small number of times. The chain couples TRBV13 to TRBJ2-3; the match to TRBD2 covers 8 bases. The CDR3 loop spans 15 amino acids. CDR1 is PRHDT and CDR2 is FYEKMQ in the germline V gene (reference sequence). The V and J ends lost 2 bases and 5 bases, in that order; junction bases with no gene match: 6. CDR3 sequence: CASSLFRTSGDTQYF. The CDR3 nucleotides are TGTGCCAGCAGCTTATTCCGCACTAGCGGAGATACGCAGTATTTT.

The CDR3 reads CASSRGQGGDYEQYF. The CDR3 DNA reads TGTGCCAGCAGCCGTGGACAGGGTGGGGATTACGAGCAGTACTTC. The V and J genes are TRBV6-2 or TRBV6-3 and TRBJ2-7, with 8 bases fitting TRBD1. Per the germline V gene, CDR1 is MNHEY and CDR2 is SVGEGT. The CDR3 runs to 15 residues. Trimming at V came to 6 bases and at J to 4 bases, leaving 11 bases not matched to a gene.

The V and J genes are TRBV6-1 and TRBJ2-7, with D possibly TRBD2 on 5 matching bases. The CDR3 totals 14 residues. Germline assignment: CDR1 MNHNS and CDR2 SASEGT. Trimming left V 7 bases short and J 7 bases short, with 20 bases between. In DNA, the CDR3 is TGTGCCAGCACCCCCTCCGGGATCAAGTTAGAGCAGTACTTC. Protein product: CASTPSGIKLEQYF.

Remarks on this clonotype: This could be a read error, since a much larger clone is one nucleotide away. The rearrangement uses TRBV11-3 and TRBJ2-5; 7 bases are shared with TRBD2. The J call may be incorrect, as the DNA end agrees better with TRBJ2-1. The CDR3 runs 13 residues. CDR1 SGHNT and CDR2 YENEEA come from the germline V gene. CDR3 in amino acids: CASSLEAGETQFF. CDR3 bases: TGTGCCAGCAGCTTAGAGGCGGGAGAGACCCAGTTCTTC.

This clonotype was detected only a few times. The genes are TRBV7-9 and TRBJ1-4; 10 bases fit TRBD1. The CDR3 has 15 amino acids. V shed 5 bases and J 5 bases; nucleotides not matched to a gene: 5. Germline CDR1 is SEHNR and CDR2 is FQNEAQ (reference sequence). CDR3 sequence reads: CASSRGDRGNEKLFF. CDR3 coding DNA: TGTGCCAGCAGCCGAGGGGACAGGGGAAATGAAAAACTGTTTTTT.